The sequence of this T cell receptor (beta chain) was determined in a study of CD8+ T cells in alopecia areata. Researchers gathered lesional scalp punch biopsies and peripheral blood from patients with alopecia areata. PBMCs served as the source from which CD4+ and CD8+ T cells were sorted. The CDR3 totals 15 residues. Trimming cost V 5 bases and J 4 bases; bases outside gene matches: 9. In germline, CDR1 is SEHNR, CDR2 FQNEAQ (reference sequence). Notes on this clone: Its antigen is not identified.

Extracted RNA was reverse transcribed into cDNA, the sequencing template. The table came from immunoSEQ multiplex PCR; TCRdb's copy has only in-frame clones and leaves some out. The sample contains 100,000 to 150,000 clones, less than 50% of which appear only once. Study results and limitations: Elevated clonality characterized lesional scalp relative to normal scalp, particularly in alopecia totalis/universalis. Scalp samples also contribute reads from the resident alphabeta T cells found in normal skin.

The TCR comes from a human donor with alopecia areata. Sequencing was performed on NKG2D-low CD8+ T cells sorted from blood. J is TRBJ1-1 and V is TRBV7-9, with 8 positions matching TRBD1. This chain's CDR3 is CASSVTGGSATEAFF. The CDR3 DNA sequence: TGTGCCAGCAGCGTCACAGGGGGGAGTGCCACTGAAGCTTTCTTT.